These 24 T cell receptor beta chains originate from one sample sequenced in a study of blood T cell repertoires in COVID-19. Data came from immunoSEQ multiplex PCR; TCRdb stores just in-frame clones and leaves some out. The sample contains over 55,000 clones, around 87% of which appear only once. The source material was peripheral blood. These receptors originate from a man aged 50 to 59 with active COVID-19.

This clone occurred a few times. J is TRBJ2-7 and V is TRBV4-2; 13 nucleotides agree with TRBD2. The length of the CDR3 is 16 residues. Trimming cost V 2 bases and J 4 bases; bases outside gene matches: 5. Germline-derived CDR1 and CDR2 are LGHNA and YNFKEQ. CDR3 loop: CASSQRTSGGAYEQYF. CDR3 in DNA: TGTGCCAGCAGCCAACGCACTAGCGGGGGGGCGTACGAGCAGTACTTC.

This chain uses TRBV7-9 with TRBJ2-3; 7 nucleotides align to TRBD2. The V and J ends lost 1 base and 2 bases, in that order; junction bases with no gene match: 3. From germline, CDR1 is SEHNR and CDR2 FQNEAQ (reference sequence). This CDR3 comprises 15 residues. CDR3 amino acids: CASSLGGGDTDTQYF. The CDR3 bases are TGTGCCAGCAGCTTAGGCGGGGGAGACACAGATACGCAGTATTTT.

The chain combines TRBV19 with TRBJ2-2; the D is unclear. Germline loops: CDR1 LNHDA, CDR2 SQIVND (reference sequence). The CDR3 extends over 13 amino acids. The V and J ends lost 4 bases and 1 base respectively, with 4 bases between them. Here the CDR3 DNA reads TGTGCCAGTAGTAGGCAGAACACCGGGGAGCTGTTTTTT. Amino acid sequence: CASSRQNTGELFF.

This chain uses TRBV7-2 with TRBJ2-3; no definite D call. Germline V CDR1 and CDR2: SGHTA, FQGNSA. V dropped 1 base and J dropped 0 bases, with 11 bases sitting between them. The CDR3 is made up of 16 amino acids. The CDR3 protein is CASSLERAYSTDTQYF. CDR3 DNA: TGTGCCAGCAGCTTAGAAAGAGCTTATAGCACAGATACGCAGTATTTT.

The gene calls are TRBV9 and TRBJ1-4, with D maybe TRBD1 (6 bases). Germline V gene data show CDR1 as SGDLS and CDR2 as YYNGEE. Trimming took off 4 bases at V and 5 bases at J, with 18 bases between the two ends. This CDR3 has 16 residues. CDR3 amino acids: CASSQGMGAYNEKLFF. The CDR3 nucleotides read TGTGCCAGCAGCCAGGGGATGGGAGCCTACAATGAAAAACTGTTTTTT.

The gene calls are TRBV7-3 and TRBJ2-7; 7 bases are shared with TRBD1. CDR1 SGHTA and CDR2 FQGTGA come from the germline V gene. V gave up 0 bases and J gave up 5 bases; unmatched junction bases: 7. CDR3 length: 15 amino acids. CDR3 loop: CASSLTGGAYDEQYF. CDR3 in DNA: TGTGCCAGCAGCTTAACAGGGGGCGCATATGACGAGCAGTACTTC.

In nucleotides, the CDR3 is TGTGCCAGCAGCTTAGCGGCAGGGGGCGCGCAGACCCAGTACTTC. Protein product: CASSLAAGGAQTQYF. The rearrangement joins TRBV7-9 to TRBJ2-5, with TRBD1 identical over 8 bases. The CDR3 has 15 amino acids. After removal of 0 bases from V and 6 bases from J, the junction contained 6 bases not matched to a gene. Per germline, CDR1 SEHNR and CDR2 FQNEAQ (reference sequence).

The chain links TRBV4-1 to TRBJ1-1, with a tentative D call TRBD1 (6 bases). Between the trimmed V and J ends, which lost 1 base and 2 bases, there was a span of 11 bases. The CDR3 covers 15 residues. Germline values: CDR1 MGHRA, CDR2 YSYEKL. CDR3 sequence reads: CASSQVGGYNTEAFF. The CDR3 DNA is TGCGCCAGCAGCCAAGTTGGGGGCTACAACACTGAAGCTTTCTTT.

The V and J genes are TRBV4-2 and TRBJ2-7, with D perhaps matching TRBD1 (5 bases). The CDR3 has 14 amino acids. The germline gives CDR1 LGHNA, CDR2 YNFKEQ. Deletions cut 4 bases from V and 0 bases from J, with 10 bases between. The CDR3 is CASSPLDSSYEQYF. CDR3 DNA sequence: TGTGCCAGCAGCCCTCTCGACAGCTCCTACGAGCAGTACTTC.

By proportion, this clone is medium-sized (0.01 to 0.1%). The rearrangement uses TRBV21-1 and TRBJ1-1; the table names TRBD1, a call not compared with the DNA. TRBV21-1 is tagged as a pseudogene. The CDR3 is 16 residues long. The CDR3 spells CASSKALGTANTEAFF. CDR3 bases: TGTGCCAGCAGCAAAGCGCTTGGGACAGCGAACACTGAAGCTTTCTTT.

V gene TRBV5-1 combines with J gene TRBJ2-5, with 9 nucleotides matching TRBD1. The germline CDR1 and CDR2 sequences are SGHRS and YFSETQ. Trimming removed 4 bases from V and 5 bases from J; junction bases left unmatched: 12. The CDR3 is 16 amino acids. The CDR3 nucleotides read TGCGCCAGCAGCCCAACCACACAGGGGGCCGGTGAGACCCAGTACTTC. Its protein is CASSPTTQGAGETQYF.

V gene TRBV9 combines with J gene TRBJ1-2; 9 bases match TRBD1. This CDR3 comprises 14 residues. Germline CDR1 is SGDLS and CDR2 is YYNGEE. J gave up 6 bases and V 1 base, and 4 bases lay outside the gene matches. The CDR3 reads CASSVRTGVDGYTF. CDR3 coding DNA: TGTGCCAGCAGCGTAAGGACAGGGGTAGATGGCTACACCTTC.

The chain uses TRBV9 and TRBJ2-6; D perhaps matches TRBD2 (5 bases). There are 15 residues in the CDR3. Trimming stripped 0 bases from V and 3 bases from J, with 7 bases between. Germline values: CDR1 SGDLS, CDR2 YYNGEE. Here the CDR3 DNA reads TGTGCCAGCAGCGTAGCTGAGGGTGGGGCCAACGTCCTGACTTTC. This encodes CASSVAEGGANVLTF.

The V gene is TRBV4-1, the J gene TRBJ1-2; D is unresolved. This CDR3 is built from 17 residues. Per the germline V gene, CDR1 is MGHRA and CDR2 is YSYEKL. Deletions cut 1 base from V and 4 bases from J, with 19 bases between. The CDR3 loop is CASSQGILQDGIYGYTF. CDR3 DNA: TGCGCCAGCAGCCAAGGCATTTTGCAGGACGGGATCTATGGCTACACCTTC.

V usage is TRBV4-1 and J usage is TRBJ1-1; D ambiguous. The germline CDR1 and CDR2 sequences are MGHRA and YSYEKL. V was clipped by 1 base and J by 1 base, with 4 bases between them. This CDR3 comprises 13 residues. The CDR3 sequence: CASSQGRNTEAFF. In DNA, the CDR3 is TGCGCCAGCAGCCAAGGTAGGAACACTGAAGCTTTCTTT.

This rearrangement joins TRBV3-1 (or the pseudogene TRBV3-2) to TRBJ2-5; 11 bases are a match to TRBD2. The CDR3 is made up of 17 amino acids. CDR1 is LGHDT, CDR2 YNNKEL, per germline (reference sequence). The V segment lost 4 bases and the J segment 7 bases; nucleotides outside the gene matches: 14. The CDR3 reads CASSPEVLAGAGGTQYF. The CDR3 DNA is TGTGCCAGCAGCCCAGAAGTACTAGCGGGGGCCGGAGGGACCCAGTACTTC.

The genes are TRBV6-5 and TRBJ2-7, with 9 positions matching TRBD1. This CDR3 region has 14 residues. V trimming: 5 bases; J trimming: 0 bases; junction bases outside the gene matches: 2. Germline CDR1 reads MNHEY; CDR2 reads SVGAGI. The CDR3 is CASSPGQGSYEQYF. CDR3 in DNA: TGTGCCAGCAGTCCGGGACAGGGCTCCTACGAGCAGTACTTC.

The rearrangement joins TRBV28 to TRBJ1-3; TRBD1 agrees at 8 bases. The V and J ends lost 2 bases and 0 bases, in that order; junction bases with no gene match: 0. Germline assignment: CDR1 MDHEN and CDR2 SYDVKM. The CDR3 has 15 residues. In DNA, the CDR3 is TGTGCCAGCAGTTTAGGGACAGGCTCTGGAAACACCATATATTTT. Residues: CASSLGTGSGNTIYF.

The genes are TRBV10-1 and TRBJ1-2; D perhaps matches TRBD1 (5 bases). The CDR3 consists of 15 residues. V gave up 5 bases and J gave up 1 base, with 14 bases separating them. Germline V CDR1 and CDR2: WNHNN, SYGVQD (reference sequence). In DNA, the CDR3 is TGCGCCAGCAGTCACGGTAGGGGAAGTAACTATGGCTACACCTTC. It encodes CASSHGRGSNYGYTF.

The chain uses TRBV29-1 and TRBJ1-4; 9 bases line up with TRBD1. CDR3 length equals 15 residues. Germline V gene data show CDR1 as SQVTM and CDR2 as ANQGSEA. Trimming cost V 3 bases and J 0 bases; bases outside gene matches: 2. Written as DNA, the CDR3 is TGCAGCGTTGAGGGGACAGGGACAACTAATGAAAAACTGTTTTTT. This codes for CSVEGTGTTNEKLFF. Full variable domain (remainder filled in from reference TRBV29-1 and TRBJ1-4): SAVISQKPSRDICQRGTSLTIQCQVDSQVTMMFWYRQQPGQSLTLIATANQGSEATYESGFVIDKFPISRPNLTFSTLTVSNMSPEDSSIYLCSVEGTGTTNEKLFFGSGTQLSVL.

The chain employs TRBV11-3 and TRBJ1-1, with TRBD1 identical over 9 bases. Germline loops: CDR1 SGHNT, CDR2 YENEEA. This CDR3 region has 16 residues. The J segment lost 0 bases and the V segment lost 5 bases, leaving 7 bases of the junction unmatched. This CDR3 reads CASSAKTGGLNTEAFF. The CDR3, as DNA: TGTGCCAGCAGCGCCAAAACAGGGGGCCTGAACACTGAAGCTTTCTTT.

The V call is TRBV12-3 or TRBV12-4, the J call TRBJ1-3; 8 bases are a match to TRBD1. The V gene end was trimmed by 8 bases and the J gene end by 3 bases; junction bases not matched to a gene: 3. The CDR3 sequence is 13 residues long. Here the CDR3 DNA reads TGTGCCAGCCAGGGGGCCGTTGGAAACACCATATATTTT. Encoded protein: CASQGAVGNTIYF.

CDR3 in amino acids: CASSPRDRVNCEQYF. The CDR3 DNA is TGTGCCAGCAGCCCCCGGGACAGGGTTAACTGCGAGCAGTACTTC. The rearrangement joins TRBV21-1 to TRBJ2-7; the table's D gene call, TRBD1, was not cross checked with the DNA. TRBV21-1 is classified as a pseudogene. There are 15 residues in the CDR3.

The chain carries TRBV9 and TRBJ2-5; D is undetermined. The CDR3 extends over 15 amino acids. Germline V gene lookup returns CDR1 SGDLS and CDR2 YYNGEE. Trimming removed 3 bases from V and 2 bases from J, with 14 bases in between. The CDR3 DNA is TGTGCCAGCAGCGCGAAACCGGGTATACAAGAGACCCAGTACTTC. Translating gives CASSAKPGIQETQYF. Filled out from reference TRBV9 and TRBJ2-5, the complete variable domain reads DSGVTQTPKHLITATGQRVTLRCSPRSGDLSVYWYQQSLDQGLQFLIQYYNGEERAKGNILERFSAQQFPDLHSELNLSSLELGDSALYFCASSAKPGIQETQYFGPGTRLLVL.